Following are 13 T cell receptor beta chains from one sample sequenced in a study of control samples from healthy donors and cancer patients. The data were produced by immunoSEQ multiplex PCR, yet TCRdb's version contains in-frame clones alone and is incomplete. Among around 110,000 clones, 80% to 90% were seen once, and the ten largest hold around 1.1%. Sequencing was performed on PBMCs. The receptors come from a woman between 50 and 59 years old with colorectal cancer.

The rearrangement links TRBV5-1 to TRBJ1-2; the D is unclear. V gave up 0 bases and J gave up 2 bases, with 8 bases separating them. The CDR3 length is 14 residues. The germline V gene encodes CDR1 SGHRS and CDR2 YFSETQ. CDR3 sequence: CASSLGTENYGYTF. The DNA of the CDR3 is TGCGCCAGCAGCTTGGGGACCGAGAACTATGGCTACACCTTC.

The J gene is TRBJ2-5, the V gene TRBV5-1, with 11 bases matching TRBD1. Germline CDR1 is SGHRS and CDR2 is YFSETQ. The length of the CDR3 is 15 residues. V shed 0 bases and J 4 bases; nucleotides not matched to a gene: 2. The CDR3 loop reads CASSLVGTGGETQYF. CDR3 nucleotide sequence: TGCGCCAGCAGCTTGGTTGGGACAGGGGGAGAGACCCAGTACTTC.

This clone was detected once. CDR3 sequence (DNA): TGTGCCAGCAGCCAAGGAGTTCGCACTGAAGCTTTCTTT. Residues: CASSQGVRTEAFF. The rearrangement uses TRBV14 and TRBJ1-1; D is ambiguous. Germline CDR1 SGHDN, CDR2 FVKESK. The CDR3 loop spans 13 amino acids. V lost 1 base to trimming and J lost 4 bases, with 7 bases between them.

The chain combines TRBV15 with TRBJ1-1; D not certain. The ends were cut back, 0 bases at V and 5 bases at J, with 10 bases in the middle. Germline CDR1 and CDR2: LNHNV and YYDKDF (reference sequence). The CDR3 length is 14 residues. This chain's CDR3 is CATSREPPETEAFF. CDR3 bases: TGTGCCACCAGCAGAGAGCCCCCTGAGACTGAAGCTTTCTTT.

The CDR3 sequence is CASSSFLETQYF. The CDR3 region has the DNA TGTGCCAGCAGTTCGTTCCTAGAGACCCAGTACTTC. The genes are TRBV6-2 or TRBV6-3 and TRBJ2-5, with D hard to call. The germline CDR1 and CDR2 sequences are MNHEY and SVGEGT. This CDR3 spans 12 amino acids. Between the trimmed V and J ends, which lost 4 bases and 4 bases, there was a span of 7 bases.

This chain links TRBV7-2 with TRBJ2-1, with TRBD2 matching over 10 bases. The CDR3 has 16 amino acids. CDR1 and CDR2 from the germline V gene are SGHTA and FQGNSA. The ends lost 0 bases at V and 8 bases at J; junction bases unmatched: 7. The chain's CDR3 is CASSLAASGGLDEQFF. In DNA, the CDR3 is TGTGCCAGCAGCTTAGCGGCTAGCGGGGGTCTGGATGAGCAGTTCTTC.

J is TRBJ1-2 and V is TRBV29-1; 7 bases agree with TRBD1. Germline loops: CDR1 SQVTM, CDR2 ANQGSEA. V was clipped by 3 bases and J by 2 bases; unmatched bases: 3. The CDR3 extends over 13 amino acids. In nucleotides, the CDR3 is TGCAGCGTTGATATGGGACAGAACTATGGCTACACCTTC. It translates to CSVDMGQNYGYTF.

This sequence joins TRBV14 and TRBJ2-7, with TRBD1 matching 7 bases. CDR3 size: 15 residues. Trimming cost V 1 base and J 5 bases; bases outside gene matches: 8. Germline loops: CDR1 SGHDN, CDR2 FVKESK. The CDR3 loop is CASSQGTGVFNEQYF. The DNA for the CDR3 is TGTGCCAGCAGCCAAGGGACAGGAGTCTTCAACGAGCAGTACTTC.

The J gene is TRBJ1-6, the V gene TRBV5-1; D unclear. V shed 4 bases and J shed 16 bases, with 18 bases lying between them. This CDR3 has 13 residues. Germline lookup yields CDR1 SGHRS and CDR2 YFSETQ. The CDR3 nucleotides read TGCGCCAGCAGCCCGGATCTCGTTGGATATCTCCACTTT. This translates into CASSPDLVGYLHF.

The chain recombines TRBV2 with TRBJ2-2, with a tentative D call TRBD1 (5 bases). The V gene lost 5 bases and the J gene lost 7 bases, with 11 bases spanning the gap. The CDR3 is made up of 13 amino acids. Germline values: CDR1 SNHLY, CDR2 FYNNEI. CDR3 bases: TGTGCCAGCAGTAGATCCCAGGGCGGGGAGCTGTTTTTT. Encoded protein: CASSRSQGGELFF.

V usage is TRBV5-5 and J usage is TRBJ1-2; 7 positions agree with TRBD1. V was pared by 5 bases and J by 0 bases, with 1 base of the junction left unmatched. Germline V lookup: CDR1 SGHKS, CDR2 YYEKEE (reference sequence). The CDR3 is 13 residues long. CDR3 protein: CASRQGPNYGYTF. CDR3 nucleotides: TGTGCCAGCAGACAGGGGCCTAACTATGGCTACACCTTC. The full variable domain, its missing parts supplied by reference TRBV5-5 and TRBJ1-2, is DAGVTQSPTHLIKTRGQQVTLRCSPISGHKSVSWYQQVLGQGPQFIFQYYEKEERGRGNFPDRFSARQFPNYSSELNVNALLLGDSALYLCASRQGPNYGYTFGSGTRLTVV.

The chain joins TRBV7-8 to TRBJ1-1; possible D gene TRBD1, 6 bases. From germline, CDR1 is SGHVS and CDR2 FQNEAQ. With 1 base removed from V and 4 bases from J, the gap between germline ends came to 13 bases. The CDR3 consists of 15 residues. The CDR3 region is CASSLGRGGFTEAFF. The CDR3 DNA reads TGTGCCAGCAGCTTAGGTCGGGGGGGCTTCACTGAAGCTTTCTTT.

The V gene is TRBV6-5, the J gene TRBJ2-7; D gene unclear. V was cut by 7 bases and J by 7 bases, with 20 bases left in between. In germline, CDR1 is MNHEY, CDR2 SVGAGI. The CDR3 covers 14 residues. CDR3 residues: CASMPGSYGMEQYF. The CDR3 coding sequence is TGTGCCAGCATGCCCGGGTCATACGGTATGGAGCAGTACTTC.